This T cell receptor (beta chain) was recorded in a study of CD4 and CD8 cells across lung adenocarcinoma regions. One entry per CDR3 protein, called by TCRdb with MiXCR from the PCR reads. Of about 25,000 distinct CDR3 sequences listed, 45% to 50% were seen once; the top ten hold around 50%. Localized lung adenocarcinoma, a non-small cell lung cancer, affected the donors. This clonotype was detected many times. Germline lookup yields CDR1 MNHNS and CDR2 SASEGT. The CDR3 contains 16 residues. V dropped 5 bases and J dropped 4 bases, with 17 bases sitting between them. The gene calls are TRBV6-1 and TRBJ1-4; tentative D call: TRBD1 (5 bases). The clonotype comes from a male donor with lung adenocarcinoma. The CD4 and CD8 labels of this study may be unreliable. The sequencing input was CD8+ T cells from the center of a lung tumor. For the CDR3, the DNA is TGTGCCAGCAGTCCAAATTCAGGGCGGGGTAATGAAAAACTGTTTTTT. It encodes CASSPNSGRGNEKLFF.